The 10 T cell receptor beta chains reported below all come from one sample, sequenced in a study of human T cells and chemical hapten exposure. Described time point: patch test 1, 2 weeks after DPC sensitization. The treatment denotes: therapeutic diphenylcyclopropenone sensitization with weekly scalp DPC. TCRdb re-called the RACE reads through MiXCR, storing one row per CDR3 protein. The table lists 75,000 to 95,000 distinct CDR3 sequences, around 11% of them singletons. The sequencing here drew on whole blood, taken in connection with sensitization to the hapten diphenylcyclopropenone (DPC). These TCRs come from a woman aged 55-69 years with alopecia areata. Some clones in this sample may be carry-over from other donors' samples.

This chain uses TRBV20-1 with TRBJ2-1; D perhaps matches TRBD1 (6 bases). Trimming left V 7 bases short and J 1 base short, with 14 bases between. Per the germline V gene, CDR1 is DFQATT and CDR2 is SNEGSKA (reference sequence). This CDR3 has 14 amino acids. The CDR3 nucleotides read TGCAGTGGCAGGAGGCAGGGGTCCTACAATGAGCAGTTCTTC. It encodes CSGRRQGSYNEQFF.

This clonotype was detected many times. CDR3 nucleotides: TGTGCCAGCAGGGGAAGCGGGGGGGCCCTCGATGAGCAGTTCTTC. Protein sequence: CASRGSGGALDEQFF. The rearrangement links TRBV2 to TRBJ2-1; 10 nucleotides line up with TRBD2. This CDR3 spans 15 amino acids. Trimming cost V 6 bases and J 8 bases; bases outside gene matches: 10. Germline assignment: CDR1 SNHLY and CDR2 FYNNEI.

The CDR3 here is CSVVSYNEQFF. The CDR3 DNA follows: TGCAGCGTTGTCTCCTACAATGAGCAGTTCTTC. The chain recombines TRBV29-1 with TRBJ2-1; no clear D. The V gene's germline CDR1 is SQVTM and CDR2 ANQGSEA. V lost 4 bases and J 0 bases, leaving 1 base between the germline ends. CDR3 size: 11 residues.

The chain combines TRBV19 with TRBJ1-4; unclear D gene. The germline V and J ends were trimmed by 7 bases and 7 bases, with 13 bases remaining between them. From germline, CDR1 is LNHDA and CDR2 SQIVND (reference sequence). The CDR3 is made up of 13 amino acids. CDR3 DNA sequence: TGTGCCAGTAAGACTCACCGGGGTGAAAAACTGTTTTTT. This gives the protein CASKTHRGEKLFF.

This clonotype was picked up many times. V usage is TRBV9 and J usage is TRBJ1-3; no reliable D call. Per germline, CDR1 SGDLS and CDR2 YYNGEE. This CDR3 comprises 14 residues. Trimming removed 0 bases at V and 4 bases at J, with 8 bases between. CDR3 amino acids: CASSVVGAGNTIYF. The CDR3 DNA reads TGTGCCAGCAGCGTAGTTGGAGCCGGAAACACCATATATTTT.

This clonotype was seen at least ten times. J is TRBJ2-6 and V is TRBV7-9; D remains unclear. V was shortened by 4 bases and J by 0 bases, with 10 bases between the two germline ends. Germline V gene data show CDR1 as SEHNR and CDR2 as FQNEAQ (reference sequence). The CDR3 totals 16 residues. As DNA, the CDR3 is TGTGCCAGCAGCTCTCCTGGCCTCTCTGGGGCCAACGTCCTGACTTTC. Its translation is CASSSPGLSGANVLTF.

This clonotype was seen ten or more times. This rearrangement joins TRBV5-1 to TRBJ2-3; 7 bases line up with TRBD1. Germline CDR1 is SGHRS and CDR2 is YFSETQ. The junction had 7 bases not matched to a gene; V was cut back by 3 bases and J by 0 bases. The CDR3 sequence is 16 residues long. CDR3 coding DNA: TGCGCCAGCAGCTGGGGGACAGTGTCTAGCACAGATACGCAGTATTTT. Translation gives CASSWGTVSSTDTQYF.

This clonotype was seen many times. V is TRBV11-2 and J is TRBJ2-2; D assignment may be TRBD1 or TRBD2 (5 bases each). With 5 bases removed from V and 7 bases from J, the gap between germline ends came to 14 bases. The CDR3 loop spans 14 amino acids. Germline CDR1 is SGHAT and CDR2 is FQNNGV. The CDR3 here is CASSTSGAVGELFF. CDR3 DNA: TGTGCCAGCAGCACTTCCGGGGCGGTCGGGGAGCTGTTTTTT. The complete variable domain, with remaining parts taken from reference TRBV11-2 and TRBJ2-2, reads EAGVAQSPRYKIIEKRQSVAFWCNPISGHATLYWYQQILGQGPKLLIQFQNNGVVDDSQLPKDRFSAERLKGVDSTLKIQPAKLEDSAVYLCASSTSGAVGELFFGEGSRLTVL.

This clonotype was counted a single time. The rearrangement links TRBV28 to TRBJ1-6; D may be TRBD1 (6 bases). The CDR3 loop spans 14 amino acids. The V gene's germline CDR1 is MDHEN and CDR2 SYDVKM. The V gene lost 6 bases and the J gene lost 3 bases, with 9 bases spanning the gap. CDR3 in amino acids: CASSSDSYNSPLHF. CDR3 coding DNA: TGTGCCAGCAGCTCGGACAGCTATAATTCACCCCTCCACTTT.

This clonotype was found many times. This chain uses TRBV7-8 with TRBJ2-1, with 7 positions matching TRBD2. From germline, CDR1 is SGHVS and CDR2 FQNEAQ. With V trimmed by 0 bases and J by 0 bases, 11 bases remained unmatched. The CDR3 runs 19 residues. The CDR3 DNA is TGTGCCAGCAGCTTAGCGGGGGAAGCGGGGAGCCGCTCCTACAATGAGCAGTTCTTC. Protein: CASSLAGEAGSRSYNEQFF. Variable domain in full (rest from reference TRBV7-8 and TRBJ2-1): GAGVSQSPRYKVAKRGQDVALRCDPISGHVSLFWYQQALGQGPEFLTYFQNEAQLDKSGLPSDRFFAERPEGSVSTLKIQRTQQEDSAVYLCASSLAGEAGSRSYNEQFFGPGTRLTVL.